What follows are 20 T cell receptor beta chains derived from one specimen sequenced in a study of B cell selection in AIRE deficiency. Generated by immunoSEQ multiplex PCR, the TCRdb table keeps only in-frame clones and is missing some. The sample has some 19,000 clones; roughly 97% are singletons. The sorted conventional CD4 T cells were gated as CD4+CD127+. The sample consisted of conventional CD4+ T cells sorted from PBMCs. All receptors come from a human donor with AIRE deficiency.

The chain joins TRBV18 to TRBJ2-2; D is undetermined. The CDR3 length is 13 residues. CDR1 is KGHSH and CDR2 is LQKENI in the germline V gene. The germline V and J ends were trimmed by 4 bases and 4 bases, with 7 bases remaining between them. The CDR3 DNA is TGTGCCAGCTCACTAAGTCTCACCGGGGAGCTGTTTTTT. It codes for CASSLSLTGELFF.

This clone appeared a single time. The chain links TRBV5-1 to TRBJ1-1, with D uncertain. Germline V lookup: CDR1 SGHRS, CDR2 YFSETQ. The germline V and J ends were trimmed by 1 base and 1 base, with 11 bases remaining between them. This CDR3 has 15 residues. Here the CDR3 reads CASSLLGLANTEAFF. In nucleotides, the CDR3 is TGCGCCAGCAGCTTGCTTGGCCTAGCGAACACTGAAGCTTTCTTT. The variable domain in full, with the rest retrieved from reference TRBV5-1 and TRBJ1-1, is KAGVTQTPRYLIKTRGQQVTLSCSPISGHRSVSWYQQTPGQGLQFLFEYFSETQRNKGNFPGRFSGRQFSNSRSEMNVSTLELGDSALYLCASSLLGLANTEAFFGQGTRLTVV.

The chain links TRBV5-1 to TRBJ2-5, with a possible D match to TRBD1 (6 bases). Trimming removed 4 bases from V and 5 bases from J, with 12 bases in between. The CDR3 contains 13 residues. Germline V CDR1 and CDR2: SGHRS, YFSETQ. The CDR3 sequence: CASSILRGETQYF. In DNA form, the CDR3 reads TGCGCCAGCAGCATCCTGAGGGGGGAGACCCAGTACTTC.

V gene TRBV4-2 combines with J gene TRBJ1-2; D not resolved. Germline values: CDR1 LGHNA, CDR2 YNFKEQ. The V and J ends lost 0 bases and 7 bases respectively, with 12 bases between them. The CDR3 loop spans 14 amino acids. The CDR3 DNA reads TGTGCCAGCAGCCAAGATTTTGGGATAGCTGGCTACACCTTC. Protein sequence: CASSQDFGIAGYTF.

V usage is TRBV4-2 and J usage is TRBJ2-5; TRBD2 matches at 8 bases. The CDR3 spans 16 residues. Per germline, CDR1 LGHNA and CDR2 YNFKEQ. J gave up 7 bases and V 0 bases, and 10 bases lay outside the gene matches. The CDR3 protein is CASSQDFAGGKGTQYF. The CDR3 DNA follows: TGTGCCAGCAGCCAAGATTTTGCGGGGGGAAAAGGGACCCAGTACTTC.

V gene TRBV7-2 combines with J gene TRBJ2-5; 12 nucleotides line up with TRBD1. The V segment lost 0 bases and the J segment 5 bases; nucleotides outside the gene matches: 4. The CDR3 loop spans 16 amino acids. Germline lookup yields CDR1 SGHTA and CDR2 FQGNSA. DNA of the CDR3: TGTGCCAGCAGCTTAGCCGGGACAGGGGGCTGGGAGACCCAGTACTTC. It is translated as CASSLAGTGGWETQYF.

V gene TRBV7-2 combines with J gene TRBJ2-7, with 10 positions matching TRBD2. Germline assignment: CDR1 SGHTA and CDR2 FQGNSA. The V and J ends lost 5 bases and 2 bases, in that order; junction bases with no gene match: 6. The CDR3 is made up of 15 amino acids. For the CDR3, the DNA is TGTGCCAGCAGCCCCGGACTAGCGGAGACCTACGAGCAGTACTTC. Translated, it gives CASSPGLAETYEQYF.

The genes are TRBV7-2 and TRBJ2-7, with D possibly being TRBD2 (5 bases). The CDR3 has 16 amino acids. The ends were cut back, 4 bases at V and 0 bases at J, with 16 bases in the middle. Germline CDR1 and CDR2: SGHTA and FQGNSA. This CDR3 is CASSSRTQTSSYEQYF. The CDR3 DNA reads as TGTGCCAGCAGCTCCCGGACTCAAACGAGCTCCTACGAGCAGTACTTC.

The chain combines TRBV15 with TRBJ1-5; perhaps TRBD1 as D (5 bases). With 8 bases removed from V and 7 bases from J, the gap between germline ends came to 18 bases. CDR1 is LNHNV and CDR2 is YYDKDF in the germline V gene (reference sequence). CDR3 length: 14 amino acids. For the CDR3, the DNA is TGTGCCACCGCGATCTCAGGGTTGACGCAGCCCCAGCATTTT. It codes for CATAISGLTQPQHF.

The chain joins TRBV9 to TRBJ2-5; no definite D call. CDR3 length: 14 amino acids. The V and J ends lost 0 bases and 5 bases respectively, with 11 bases between them. The germline gives CDR1 SGDLS, CDR2 YYNGEE. The CDR3 nucleotides are TGTGCCAGCAGCGTAGGGGTGGGTCTCGAGACCCAGTACTTC. Protein sequence: CASSVGVGLETQYF.

The J gene is TRBJ2-7, the V gene TRBV7-8, with 10 bases fitting TRBD1. V was clipped by 5 bases and J by 6 bases; unmatched bases: 13. The CDR3 loop spans 16 amino acids. Germline lookup yields CDR1 SGHVS and CDR2 FQNEAQ. CDR3 nucleotides: TGTGCCAGCAGCCTCTGGACAGGGGGTTTACCTGTCGAGCAGTACTTC. Its protein product is CASSLWTGGLPVEQYF.

The V call is TRBV7-3, the J call TRBJ2-4; 9 nucleotides align to TRBD1. With 4 bases clipped from V and 6 bases from J, the junction kept 7 bases outside the gene matches. This CDR3 has 15 amino acids. CDR1 SGHTA and CDR2 FQGTGA come from the germline V gene. CDR3 residues: CASSSNRGRANIQYF. The CDR3, as DNA: TGTGCCAGCAGCTCTAACAGGGGGCGCGCAAACATTCAGTACTTC.

The count of this clone is one. CDR3 region: CASSAGVRINEQFF. The CDR3 DNA reads TGTGCCAGCAGTGCTGGGGTCCGGATCAATGAGCAGTTCTTC. This chain uses TRBV2 with TRBJ2-1; D not resolved. The CDR3 has 14 amino acids. Trimming took off 4 bases at V and 6 bases at J, with 13 bases between the two ends. Germline CDR1 is SNHLY and CDR2 is FYNNEI.

The chain has TRBV4-1 and TRBJ2-7, with TRBD2 matching over 13 bases. CDR1 is MGHRA, CDR2 YSYEKL, per germline. J was trimmed by 4 bases and V by 4 bases; bases with no gene match: 10. The CDR3 contains 17 residues. The CDR3 reads CASSRSGTSGVGYEQYF. DNA for the CDR3: TGCGCCAGCAGCCGATCCGGGACTAGCGGGGTGGGGTACGAGCAGTACTTC.

J is TRBJ2-3 and V is TRBV6-5; 7 nucleotides agree with TRBD2. The CDR3 length is 14 residues. Germline trimming cut 6 bases from V and 7 bases from J; bases unmatched to any gene: 10. Germline V gene data show CDR1 as MNHEY and CDR2 as SVGAGI. The CDR3 coding sequence is TGTGCCAGCAGCCCACTAGCGTCCGTGAATACGCAGTATTTT. Amino acid sequence: CASSPLASVNTQYF.

The V call is TRBV18, the J call TRBJ2-7; no clear D gene. Per germline, CDR1 KGHSH and CDR2 LQKENI. The V end lost 5 bases, the J end lost 7 bases, and 15 bases lay between the germline ends. CDR3 length: 13 residues. CDR3 sequence reads: CASSALVPQEQYF. As DNA, the CDR3 is TGTGCCAGCTCAGCGTTAGTTCCGCAGGAGCAGTACTTC. Together with reference TRBV18 and TRBJ2-7, the CDR3 gives the full variable domain: NAGVMQNPRHLVRRRGQEARLRCSPMKGHSHVYWYRQLPEEGLKFMVYLQKENIIDESGMPKERFSAEFPKEGPSILRIQQVVRGDSAAYFCASSALVPQEQYFGPGTRLTVT.

The chain uses TRBV28 and TRBJ1-6; TRBD1 matches 7 bases. Germline lookup yields CDR1 MDHEN and CDR2 SYDVKM. This CDR3 contains 13 residues. Trimming took 8 bases from V and 5 from J; bases not matched to a gene: 3. This CDR3 reads CASLDRDNSPLHF. The CDR3 nucleotides are TGTGCCAGCTTAGACAGGGATAATTCACCCCTCCACTTT.

This chain joins TRBV7-3 and TRBJ2-3; D remains ambiguous. V was pared by 5 bases and J by 2 bases, with 11 bases between. The CDR3 spans 14 residues. The germline V gene encodes CDR1 SGHTA and CDR2 FQGTGA. CDR3 sequence reads: CASSLDRDTDTQYF. The CDR3 bases are TGTGCCAGCAGCCTAGATAGGGACACAGATACGCAGTATTTT.

This chain uses TRBV7-8 with TRBJ1-4; 11 positions match TRBD1. V lost 5 bases and J lost 7; bases outside the gene matches: 12. This CDR3 is built from 17 residues. In germline, CDR1 is SGHVS, CDR2 FQNEAQ. Here the CDR3 DNA reads TGTGCCAGCAGCAACACCGGACAGGGGGCTATTGGTGAAAAACTGTTTTTT. Amino acid sequence: CASSNTGQGAIGEKLFF.

This chain uses TRBV7-2 with TRBJ2-7; D gene uncertain. CDR3 length: 13 amino acids. The germline gives CDR1 SGHTA, CDR2 FQGNSA. V was clipped by 5 bases and J by 4 bases, with 12 bases between them. The CDR3 sequence is CASSLGPWYEQYF. CDR3 DNA: TGTGCCAGCAGCCTAGGGCCTTGGTACGAGCAGTACTTC.